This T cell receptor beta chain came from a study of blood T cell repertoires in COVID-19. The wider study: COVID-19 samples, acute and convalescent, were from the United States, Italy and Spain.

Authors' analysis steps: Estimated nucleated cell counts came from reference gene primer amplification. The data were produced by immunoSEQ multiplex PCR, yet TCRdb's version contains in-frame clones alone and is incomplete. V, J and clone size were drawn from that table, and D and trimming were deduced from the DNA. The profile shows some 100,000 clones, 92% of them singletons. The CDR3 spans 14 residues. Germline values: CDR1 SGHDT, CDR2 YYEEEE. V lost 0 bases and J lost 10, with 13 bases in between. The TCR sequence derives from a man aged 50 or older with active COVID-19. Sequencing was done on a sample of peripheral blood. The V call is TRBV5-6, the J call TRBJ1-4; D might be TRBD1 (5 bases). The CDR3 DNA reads TGTGCCAGCAGCTTGGATCCTGGCGGGGGAAAACTGTTTTTT. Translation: CASSLDPGGGKLFF.